Described below is a single T cell receptor (beta chain) sequence and its context. The sample originates from a study of blood T cell repertoires in COVID-19. The overall study: Acute and convalescent COVID-19 specimens originated in the United States, Italy and Spain. T cells, B-cell-depleted T cells, or PBMCs supplied cDNA or gDNA.

Trimming at V came to 1 base and at J to 2 bases, leaving 6 bases not matched to a gene. The germline V gene encodes CDR1 SGHDT and CDR2 YYEEEE. This CDR3 contains 17 residues. Libraries were prepared by immunoSEQ multiplex PCR; TCRdb keeps only in-frame clonotypes and omits some of them. The table shows about 190,000 clones, with around nine tenths occurring only once. V usage is TRBV5-6 and J usage is TRBJ1-3, with TRBD1 identical over 10 bases. The source material was peripheral blood. This clonotype was obtained from a woman in her 40s who had recovered from COVID-19. The CDR3 DNA reads as TGTGCCAGCAGCTTGTGGACAGGGGGAATAGCTGGAAACACCATATATTTT. This translates into CASSLWTGGIAGNTIYF. Full variable domain (outside the CDR3, taken from reference TRBV5-6 and TRBJ1-3): DAGVTQSPTHLIKTRGQQVTLRCSPKSGHDTVSWYQQALGQGPQFIFQYYEEEERQRGNFPDRFSGHQFPNYSSELNVNALLLGDSALYLCASSLWTGGIAGNTIYFGEGSWLTVV.